The clone carrying this TCR beta chain was observed many times. The record originates from a study of T cells in Graves' hyperthyroidism and ophthalmopathy. Amplified regions were TCR beta CDR3 sequences from RNA transcripts. During a first-round RT-PCR of the TCR CDR3, the HTBI primer set was used. TCRdb called the multiplex PCR reads again in MiXCR, with one record for every CDR3 protein. This sample has 250,000 to 400,000 distinct CDR3 sequences, with around 15% found just once. Germline-derived CDR1 and CDR2 are LNHDA and SQIVND (reference sequence). The CDR3 sequence is 14 residues long. Unmatched junction bases numbered 5, after V lost 6 bases and J lost 7 bases. Extraction of PBMCs used roughly 10 ml of fresh peripheral blood.

This TCR was recovered from a woman in her thirties or forties with Graves' ophthalmopathy. This chain links TRBV19 with TRBJ1-4, with 10 positions matching TRBD1. Source material: blood. CDR3 residues: CASRRQGASEKLFF. The CDR3 nucleotides read TGTGCCAGTAGGCGACAGGGGGCATCTGAAAAACTGTTTTTT.